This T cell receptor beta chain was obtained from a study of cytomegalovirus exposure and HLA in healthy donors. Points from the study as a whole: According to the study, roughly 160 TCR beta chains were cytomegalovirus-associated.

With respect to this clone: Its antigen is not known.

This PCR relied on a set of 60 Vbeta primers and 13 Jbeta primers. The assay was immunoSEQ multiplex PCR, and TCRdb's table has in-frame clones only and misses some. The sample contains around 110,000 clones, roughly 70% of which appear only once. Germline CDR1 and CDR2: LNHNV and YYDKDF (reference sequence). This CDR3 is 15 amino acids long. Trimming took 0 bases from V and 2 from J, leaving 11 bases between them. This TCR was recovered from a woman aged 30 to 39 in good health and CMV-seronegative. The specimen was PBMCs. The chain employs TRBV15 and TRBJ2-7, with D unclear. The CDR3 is CATSRDINTPYEQYF. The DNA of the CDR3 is TGTGCCACCAGCAGAGATATTAACACCCCCTACGAGCAGTACTTC.